This T cell receptor (beta chain) was profiled in a study of tissue T cells after allogeneic stem cell transplantation. Losses at the gene ends were 3 bases for V and 3 bases for J; bases not matched to a gene: 3. Germline assignment: CDR1 GKSSPN and CDR2 SITVG. This CDR3 is built from 14 residues. This table comes from immunoSEQ multiplex PCR, and its TCRdb copy is limited to in-frame clones, with some not included. This table has some 7,000 clones, roughly 50% appearing once. Of note for this clone: What it binds is not known. These gene names are mouse names. With the read ending 1 residue before the CDR3 end, the germline J gene is used to fill in that end.

The time point here: mouse harvest day 7 after allogeneic transplant. Tail vein injection delivered 10^7 T-cell-depleted bone marrow cells and 10^6 splenic CD5+ T cells. Regarding the study as a whole: Only a limited share of tissue TCRs appeared in blood or spleen. Few T cell clones were shared across patients, but motif clusters showed tissue-specific shared signatures.

The chain links TRBV31 to TRBJ2-1; TRBD1 matches 9 bases. The sequence came from a female BALB/c mouse given C57BL/6 T cells with graft-versus-host disease after an allogeneic hematopoietic cell transplant. Specimen: lymph node tissue. CDR3 DNA, as far as it was read: TGTGCCTGGAGCCCGACAGGGGGCTATGCTGAGCAGTTC. Translating gives CAWSPTGGYAEQF. The whole CDR3 is CAWSPTGGYAEQFF.